This T cell receptor (beta chain) appears in the sequencing data of a study of CD8 T cells in ankylosing spondylitis. Study findings and constraints: Apparently characteristic of ankylosing spondylitis blood was a TCR beta motif (under ten highly homologous variants). Disease-associated clonotypes exhibited CD8+ identity and were relatively infrequent in peripheral blood.

TCRdb recomputed calls from the 5' RACE reads with MiXCR, one row per CDR3 protein. Of 330,000 or so distinct CDR3 sequences in the sample, 6.5% to 10% were seen once. This clonotype was detected ten times or more. Its target is not known. Germline-derived CDR1 and CDR2 are LGHDT and YNNKEL (reference sequence). This CDR3 has 15 residues. V shed 0 bases and J shed 5 bases, with 11 bases lying between them. Sequencing was carried out using blood, either unsorted or a sorted T cell fraction (not recorded which). This clonotype was obtained from a male donor with ankylosing spondylitis. The V and J genes are TRBV3-1 and TRBJ1-5; tentatively, D is TRBD1 (5 bases). DNA of the CDR3: TGTGCCAGCAGCCAAGATACACAGGCATATCAGCCCCAGCATTTT. Its translation is CASSQDTQAYQPQHF. The full variable domain, completed using reference TRBV3-1 and TRBJ1-5, is DTAVSQTPKYLVTQMGNDKSIKCEQNLGHDTMYWYKQDSKKFLKIMFSYNNKELIINETVPNRFSPKSPDKAHLNLHINSLELGDSAVYFCASSQDTQAYQPQHFGDGTRLSIL.